A single TCR beta chain is shown here with its context. The data belong to a study of blood T cell repertoires in COVID-19. In the study overall: The United States, Italy and Spain provided the acute and convalescent COVID-19 samples.

Enrollment of patients from Seattle took place during active infection, with longitudinal follow-up. In the authors' methods: Reference gene primer amplification yielded estimated nucleated cell counts. Data came from immunoSEQ multiplex PCR; TCRdb stores just in-frame clones and leaves some out. D and trimming come from the DNA, and the V and J calls and clone size come from that table. The table has about 240,000 clones, 70% to 90% seen once; the top ten hold 10%. Trimming shortened V by 4 bases and J by 3 bases, and 13 bases separated the two germline ends. The CDR3 covers 14 residues. Germline V CDR1 and CDR2: SGHRS, YFSETQ.

The TCR sequence derives from a woman aged 50 to 60 with COVID-19, enrolled during active disease. This rearrangement joins TRBV5-1 to TRBJ1-2; D call uncertain. Specimen: peripheral blood. The CDR3 loop is CASSPIGVYYGYTF. The CDR3 DNA reads TGCGCCAGCAGCCCCATCGGAGTTTACTATGGCTACACCTTC. The whole variable domain, remainder taken from reference TRBV5-1 and TRBJ1-2, is KAGVTQTPRYLIKTRGQQVTLSCSPISGHRSVSWYQQTPGQGLQFLFEYFSETQRNKGNFPGRFSGRQFSNSRSEMNVSTLELGDSALYLCASSPIGVYYGYTFGSGTRLTVV.